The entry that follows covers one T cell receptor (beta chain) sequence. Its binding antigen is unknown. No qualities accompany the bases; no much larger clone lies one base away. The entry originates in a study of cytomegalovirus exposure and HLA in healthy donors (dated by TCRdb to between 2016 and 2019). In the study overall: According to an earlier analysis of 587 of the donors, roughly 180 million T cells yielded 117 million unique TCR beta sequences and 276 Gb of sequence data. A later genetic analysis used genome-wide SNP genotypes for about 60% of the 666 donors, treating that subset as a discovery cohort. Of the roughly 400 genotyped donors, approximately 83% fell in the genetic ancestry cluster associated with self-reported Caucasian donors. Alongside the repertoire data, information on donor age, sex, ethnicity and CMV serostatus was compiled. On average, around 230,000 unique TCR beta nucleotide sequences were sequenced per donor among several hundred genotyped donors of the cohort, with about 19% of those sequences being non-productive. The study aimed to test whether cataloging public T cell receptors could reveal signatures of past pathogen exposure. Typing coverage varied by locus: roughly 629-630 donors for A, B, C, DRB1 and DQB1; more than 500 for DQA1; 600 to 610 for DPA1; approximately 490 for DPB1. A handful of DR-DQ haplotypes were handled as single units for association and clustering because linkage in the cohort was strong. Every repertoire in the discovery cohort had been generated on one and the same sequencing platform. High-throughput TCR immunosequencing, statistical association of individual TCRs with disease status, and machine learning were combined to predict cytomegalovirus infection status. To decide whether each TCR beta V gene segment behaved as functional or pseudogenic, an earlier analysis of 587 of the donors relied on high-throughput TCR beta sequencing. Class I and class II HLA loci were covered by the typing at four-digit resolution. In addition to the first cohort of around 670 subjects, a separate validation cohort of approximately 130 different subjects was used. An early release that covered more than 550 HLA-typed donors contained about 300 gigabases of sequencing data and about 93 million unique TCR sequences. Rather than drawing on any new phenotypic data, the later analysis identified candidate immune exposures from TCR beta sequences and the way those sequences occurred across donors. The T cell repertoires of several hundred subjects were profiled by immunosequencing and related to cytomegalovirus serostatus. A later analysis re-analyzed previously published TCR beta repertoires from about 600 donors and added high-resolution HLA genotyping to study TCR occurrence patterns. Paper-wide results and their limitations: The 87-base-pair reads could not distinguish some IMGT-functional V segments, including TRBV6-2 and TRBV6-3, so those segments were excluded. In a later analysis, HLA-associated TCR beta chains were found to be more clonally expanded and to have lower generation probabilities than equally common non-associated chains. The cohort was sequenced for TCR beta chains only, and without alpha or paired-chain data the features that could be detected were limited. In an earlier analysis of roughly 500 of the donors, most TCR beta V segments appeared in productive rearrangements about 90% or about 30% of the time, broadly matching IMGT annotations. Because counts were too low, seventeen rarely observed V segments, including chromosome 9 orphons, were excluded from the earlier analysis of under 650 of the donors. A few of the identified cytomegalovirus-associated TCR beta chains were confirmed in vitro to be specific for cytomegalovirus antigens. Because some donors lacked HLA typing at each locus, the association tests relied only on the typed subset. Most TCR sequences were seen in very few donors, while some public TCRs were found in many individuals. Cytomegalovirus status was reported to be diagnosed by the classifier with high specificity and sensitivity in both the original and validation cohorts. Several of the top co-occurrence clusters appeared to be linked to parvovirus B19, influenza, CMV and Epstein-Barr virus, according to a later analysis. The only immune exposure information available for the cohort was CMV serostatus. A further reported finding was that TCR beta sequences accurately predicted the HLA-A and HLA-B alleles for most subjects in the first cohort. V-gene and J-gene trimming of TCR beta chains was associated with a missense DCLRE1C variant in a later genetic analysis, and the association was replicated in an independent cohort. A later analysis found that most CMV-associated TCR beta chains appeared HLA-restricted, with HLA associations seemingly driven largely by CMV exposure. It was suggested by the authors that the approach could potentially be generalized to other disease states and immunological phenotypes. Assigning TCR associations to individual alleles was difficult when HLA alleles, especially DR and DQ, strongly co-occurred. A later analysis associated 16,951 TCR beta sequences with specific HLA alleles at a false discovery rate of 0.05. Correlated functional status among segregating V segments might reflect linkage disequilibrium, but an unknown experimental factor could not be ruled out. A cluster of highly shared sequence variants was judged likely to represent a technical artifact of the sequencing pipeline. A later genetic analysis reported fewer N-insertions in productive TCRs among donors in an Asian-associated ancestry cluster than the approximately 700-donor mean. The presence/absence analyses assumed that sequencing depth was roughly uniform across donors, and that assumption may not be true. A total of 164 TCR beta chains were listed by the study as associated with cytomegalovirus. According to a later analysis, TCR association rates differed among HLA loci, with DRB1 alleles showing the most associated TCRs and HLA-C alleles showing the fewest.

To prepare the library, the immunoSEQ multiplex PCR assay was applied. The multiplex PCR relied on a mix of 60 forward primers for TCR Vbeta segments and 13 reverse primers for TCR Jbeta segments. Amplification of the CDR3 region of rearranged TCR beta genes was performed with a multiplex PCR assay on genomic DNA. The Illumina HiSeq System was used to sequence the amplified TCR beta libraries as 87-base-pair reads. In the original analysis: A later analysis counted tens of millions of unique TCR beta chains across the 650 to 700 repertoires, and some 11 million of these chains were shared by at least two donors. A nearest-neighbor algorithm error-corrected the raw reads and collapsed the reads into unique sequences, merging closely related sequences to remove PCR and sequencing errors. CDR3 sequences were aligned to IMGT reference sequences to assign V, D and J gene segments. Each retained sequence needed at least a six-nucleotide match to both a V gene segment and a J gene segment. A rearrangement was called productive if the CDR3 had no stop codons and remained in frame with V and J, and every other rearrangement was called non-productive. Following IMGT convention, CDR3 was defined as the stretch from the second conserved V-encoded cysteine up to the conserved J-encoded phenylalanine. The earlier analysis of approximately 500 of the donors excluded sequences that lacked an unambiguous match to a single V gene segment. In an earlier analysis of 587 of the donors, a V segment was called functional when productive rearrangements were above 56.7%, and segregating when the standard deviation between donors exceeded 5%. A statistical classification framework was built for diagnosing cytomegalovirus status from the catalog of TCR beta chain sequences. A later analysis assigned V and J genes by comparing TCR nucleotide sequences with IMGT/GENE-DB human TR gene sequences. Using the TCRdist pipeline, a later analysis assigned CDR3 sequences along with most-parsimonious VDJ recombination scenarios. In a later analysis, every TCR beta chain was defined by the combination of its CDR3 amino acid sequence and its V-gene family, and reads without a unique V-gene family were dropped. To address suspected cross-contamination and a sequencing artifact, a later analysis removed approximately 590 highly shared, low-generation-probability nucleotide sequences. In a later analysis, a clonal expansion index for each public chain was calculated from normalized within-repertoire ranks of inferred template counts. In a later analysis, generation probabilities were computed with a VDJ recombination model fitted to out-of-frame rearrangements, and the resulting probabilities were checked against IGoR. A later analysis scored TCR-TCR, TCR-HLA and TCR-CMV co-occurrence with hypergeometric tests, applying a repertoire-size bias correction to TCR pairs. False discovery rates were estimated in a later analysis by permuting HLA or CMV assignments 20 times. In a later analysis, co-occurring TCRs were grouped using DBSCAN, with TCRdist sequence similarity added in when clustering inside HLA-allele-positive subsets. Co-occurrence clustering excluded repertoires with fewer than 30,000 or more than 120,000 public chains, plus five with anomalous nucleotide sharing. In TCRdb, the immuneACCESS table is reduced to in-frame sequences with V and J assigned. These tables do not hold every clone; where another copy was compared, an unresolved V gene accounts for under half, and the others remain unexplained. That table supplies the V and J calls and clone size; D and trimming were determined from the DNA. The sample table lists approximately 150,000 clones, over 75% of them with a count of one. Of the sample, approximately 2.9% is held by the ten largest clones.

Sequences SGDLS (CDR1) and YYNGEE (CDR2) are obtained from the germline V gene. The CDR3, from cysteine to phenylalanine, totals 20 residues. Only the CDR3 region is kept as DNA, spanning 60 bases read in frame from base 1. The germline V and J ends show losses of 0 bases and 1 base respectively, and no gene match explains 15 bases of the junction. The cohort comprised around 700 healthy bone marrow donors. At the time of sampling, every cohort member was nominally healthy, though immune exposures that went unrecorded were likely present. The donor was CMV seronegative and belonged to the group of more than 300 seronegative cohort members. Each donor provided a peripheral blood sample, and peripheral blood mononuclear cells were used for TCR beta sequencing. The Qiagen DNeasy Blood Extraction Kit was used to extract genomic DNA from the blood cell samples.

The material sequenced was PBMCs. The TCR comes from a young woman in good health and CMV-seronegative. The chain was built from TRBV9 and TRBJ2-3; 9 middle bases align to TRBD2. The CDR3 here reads CASSVARSLAGPTRTDTQYF. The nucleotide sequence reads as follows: TGTGCCAGCAGCGTAGCGAGAAGTCTAGCGGGACCGACACGCACAGATACGCAGTATTTT.